Here is one T cell receptor beta chain with its context. Its antigen is not known. Source study methods: ImmunoSEQ only sent back junction sequences with no quality scores, so filtering was done differently. The data were produced by immunoSEQ multiplex PCR, yet TCRdb's version contains in-frame clones alone and is incomplete. V and J calls and clone size follow that table, whereas D and trimming were derived from the DNA. The data hold some 700,000 clones, with about 92% observed a single time. These data belong to a study of shared clonotypes between healthy human individuals. Findings and caveats of the study: The study generally estimated greater richness for naive than memory subsets. Rarefaction revealed incomplete sorted-subset sequencing despite large depth.

Each CD8 memory set brought CD45RO+ cells together with CCR7-negative CD45RA+ TemRA cells. The receptor was isolated from a man younger than 35 in good health. Some clones in this sample may be carry-over from other donors' samples. The source material was memory CD8+ T cells from PBMCs. Regarding subset: CD45RO+ cells pooled with CCR7-negative TemRA cells.

The CDR3, as DNA: TGTGCCAGCAGCTTAGGGGCGGGGAATCAGCCCCAGCATTTT. It encodes CASSLGAGNQPQHF. The genes are TRBV11-2 and TRBJ1-5; the D is unclear. The CDR3 covers 14 residues. Trimming cost V 1 base and J 4 bases, with 8 bases left between them. Germline V CDR1 and CDR2: SGHAT, FQNNGV.